Following are 32 T cell receptor beta chains from one sample sequenced in a study of CD8+ T cells in alopecia areata. It was cDNA, reverse transcribed from extracted RNA, that served as the sequencing template. The method was immunoSEQ multiplex PCR; TCRdb's version includes in-frame clones alone and lacks a portion of them. The sample lists hundreds of thousands of clones; roughly 57% were seen once. The sequencing here drew on CD4+ T cells sorted from blood, taken at week 0. The receptors here all came from a human donor with alopecia areata.

As concerns this clone: The sample contains more than one DNA sequence encoding this CDR3. The chain is built from TRBV29-1 and TRBJ2-7; possibly TRBD1 or TRBD2 for D (5 bases each). The V end was cut by 0 bases, the J end by 3 bases, with 12 bases between. This CDR3 comprises 14 residues. CDR1 SQVTM and CDR2 ANQGSEA come from the germline V gene. The CDR3 region is CSVEDRQGRYEQYF. CDR3 nucleotides: TGCAGCGTTGAAGATCGGCAGGGACGCTACGAGCAGTACTTC.

The chain has TRBV30 and TRBJ1-5; no definite D call. CDR1 and CDR2 from the germline V gene are GTSNPN and SVGIG (reference sequence). Trimming left V 3 bases short and J 0 bases short, with 6 bases between. This CDR3 contains 13 residues. In nucleotides, the CDR3 is TGTGCCTGGAGCCACGGTAGCAATCAGCCCCAGCATTTT. It specifies CAWSHGSNQPQHF.

The chain joins TRBV29-1 to TRBJ1-1; no clear D gene. Trimming removed 4 bases at V and 2 bases at J, with 11 bases between. Germline-derived CDR1 and CDR2 are SQVTM and ANQGSEA. The CDR3 has 13 amino acids. CDR3 amino acids: CSVVQARNTEAFF. The CDR3 nucleotides are TGCAGCGTTGTGCAGGCTCGTAACACTGAAGCTTTCTTT.

V usage is TRBV4-1 and J usage is TRBJ2-3; D is uncertain. Trimming removed 1 base at V and 8 bases at J, with 7 bases between. Germline V gene lookup returns CDR1 MGHRA and CDR2 YSYEKL. This CDR3 spans 12 amino acids. As DNA, the CDR3 is TGCGCCAGCAGCCAAGTAGTAGGTACGCAGTATTTT. Its protein product is CASSQVVGTQYF.

This clone was detected a few times. The rearrangement links TRBV4-1 to TRBJ2-3; 10 nucleotides agree with TRBD2. Looked up from germline, CDR1 is MGHRA and CDR2 is YSYEKL. The CDR3 covers 16 residues. The trim removed 4 bases at V and 11 bases at J, leaving 15 bases unmatched. CDR3 amino acids: CASSRDSGGPFDGQYF. The CDR3 bases are TGCGCCAGCAGCCGAGATAGCGGGGGGCCATTTGACGGGCAGTATTTT.

The chain recombines TRBV7-9 with TRBJ1-6; D unresolved. Looked up from germline, CDR1 is SEHNR and CDR2 is FQNEAQ (reference sequence). The CDR3 totals 15 residues. Trimming removed 3 bases at V and 1 base at J, with 7 bases between. The DNA for the CDR3 is TGTGCCAGCAGCTTCCCGGGTTCCTATAATTCACCCCTCCACTTT. Its translation: CASSFPGSYNSPLHF.

This clone showed up just a few times. The chain has TRBV2 and TRBJ2-7; a weak D match, TRBD1 (6 bases). Trimming took off 10 bases at V and 6 bases at J, with 19 bases between the two ends. CDR3 length: 13 residues. CDR1 is SNHLY, CDR2 FYNNEI, per germline. CDR3 sequence reads: CATGAQGSSEQYF. The CDR3 DNA is TGTGCCACCGGGGCACAGGGTTCTTCCGAGCAGTACTTC.

The V and J genes are TRBV27 and TRBJ2-7; no clear D. Germline values: CDR1 MNHEY, CDR2 SMNVEV (reference sequence). This CDR3 has 13 amino acids. V lost 1 base, J lost 3 bases, and 7 bases lay in between. The CDR3 region has the DNA TGTGCCAGCAGTTTATGGGTCGGCTACGAGCAGTACTTC. It codes for CASSLWVGYEQYF.

This rearrangement joins TRBV2 to TRBJ2-7; D not resolved. Germline V gives CDR1 SNHLY, CDR2 FYNNEI. The CDR3 totals 13 residues. V was shortened by 0 bases and J by 8 bases, with 11 bases between the two germline ends. The CDR3 region is CASSEARPGKQYF. The CDR3 nucleotides read TGTGCCAGCAGTGAAGCGCGGCCTGGAAAGCAGTACTTC.

The CDR3 sequence: CASRLLAGNSYEQYF. The CDR3 DNA reads as TGTGCCAGCAGGTTGTTAGCGGGCAACTCCTACGAGCAGTACTTC. The genes are TRBV7-2 and TRBJ2-7, with 7 bases lining up with TRBD2. This CDR3 contains 15 residues. The V gene's germline CDR1 is SGHTA and CDR2 FQGNSA. V lost 6 bases and J lost 0; bases outside the gene matches: 8. Combining the CDR3 with reference TRBV7-2 and TRBJ2-7 gives the whole variable domain GAGVSQSPSNKVTEKGKDVELRCDPISGHTALYWYRQSLGQGLEFLIYFQGNSAPDKSGLPSDRFSAERTGGSVSTLTIQRTQQEDSAVYLCASRLLAGNSYEQYFGPGTRLTVT.

The chain uses TRBV27 and TRBJ1-2; D call uncertain. The CDR3 extends over 14 amino acids. Germline V gene lookup returns CDR1 MNHEY and CDR2 SMNVEV (reference sequence). V was cut by 4 bases and J by 3 bases, with 12 bases left in between. As DNA, the CDR3 is TGTGCCAGCAGTTCCTCGACCCTTGACTATGGCTACACCTTC. Protein sequence: CASSSSTLDYGYTF.

The rearrangement joins TRBV29-1 to TRBJ1-4; 12 bases line up with TRBD1. J lost 10 bases, V lost 6 bases, and 12 bases had no gene match. This CDR3 has 15 amino acids. Germline V gives CDR1 SQVTM, CDR2 ANQGSEA. The CDR3 spells CSVSQGTGGFRKLFF. The CDR3 coding sequence is TGCAGCGTGAGCCAAGGGACAGGGGGCTTCCGAAAACTGTTTTTT.

J is TRBJ2-2 and V is TRBV7-3; D ambiguous. Between the trimmed V and J ends, which lost 2 bases and 5 bases, there was a span of 3 bases. Germline CDR1 is SGHTA and CDR2 is FQGTGA. CDR3 size: 12 residues. The CDR3 DNA reads TGTGCCAGCAGCTTAGGGACCGGGGAGCTGTTTTTT. Amino acid sequence: CASSLGTGELFF.

The chain has TRBV5-1 and TRBJ2-1; 12 positions match TRBD2. CDR3 length: 18 residues. V lost 2 bases, J lost 0 bases, and 6 bases stayed unmatched. In germline, CDR1 is SGHRS, CDR2 YFSETQ. The CDR3 loop reads CASSFLAGGPSSYNEQFF. The CDR3 bases are TGCGCCAGCAGCTTTCTAGCGGGGGGGCCGAGCTCCTACAATGAGCAGTTCTTC.

The rearrangement uses TRBV6-5 and TRBJ1-4; 9 nucleotides match TRBD1. Germline V gene data show CDR1 as MNHEY and CDR2 as SVGAGI. V shed 0 bases, J shed 7 bases, and the junction held 6 bases outside the gene matches. The CDR3 spans 16 residues. CDR3 sequence reads: CASSYSSGTGSEKLFF. CDR3 nucleotides: TGTGCCAGCAGTTACTCGTCCGGGACAGGGTCTGAAAAACTGTTTTTT.

This clone has more than one count but fewer than ten. The rearrangement links TRBV2 to TRBJ2-2, with D uncertain. CDR3 length: 11 residues. Germline CDR1 is SNHLY and CDR2 is FYNNEI. Trimming took off 5 bases at V and 7 bases at J, with 5 bases between the two ends. The CDR3 region is CASSYSGELFF. CDR3 nucleotides: TGTGCCAGCAGTTATAGCGGGGAGCTGTTTTTT.

This clone turned up a few times. The chain recombines TRBV2 with TRBJ2-7; D is tentatively TRBD1 or TRBD2 (5 bases each). Germline V lookup: CDR1 SNHLY, CDR2 FYNNEI. The V gene lost 3 bases and the J gene lost 1 base, with 10 bases spanning the gap. This CDR3 region has 14 residues. The CDR3 spells CASSDIWGSYEQYF. Here the CDR3 DNA reads TGTGCCAGCAGTGATATTTGGGGGTCCTACGAGCAGTACTTC.

This clone was seen more than once but under ten times. The CDR3 DNA reads as TGCGCCAGCAGCTTTGGACACTCTAGCACAGATACGCAGTATTTT. Its translation: CASSFGHSSTDTQYF. This chain joins TRBV5-1 and TRBJ2-3; weak D call: TRBD1 (5 bases). Germline V CDR1 and CDR2: SGHRS, YFSETQ. Trimming cost V 2 bases and J 0 bases, with 10 bases left between them. The CDR3 consists of 15 residues. Variable domain in full (rest from reference TRBV5-1 and TRBJ2-3): KAGVTQTPRYLIKTRGQQVTLSCSPISGHRSVSWYQQTPGQGLQFLFEYFSETQRNKGNFPGRFSGRQFSNSRSEMNVSTLELGDSALYLCASSFGHSSTDTQYFGPGTRLTVL.

This clone occurred once. CDR3 in DNA: TGTGCCATCAGTGATGCAGGGGGGAACACAGATACGCAGTATTTT. Its protein product is CAISDAGGNTDTQYF. The V and J genes are TRBV10-3 and TRBJ2-3; D perhaps matches TRBD1 (7 bases). CDR1 and CDR2 from the germline V gene are ENHRY and SYGVKD. V was pared by 3 bases and J by 2 bases, with 12 bases between. The CDR3 has 15 amino acids.

The chain links TRBV18 to TRBJ1-1; TRBD1 aligns across 8 bases. The CDR3 is 17 amino acids. Unmatched junction bases numbered 10, after V lost 3 bases and J lost 1 base. Germline values: CDR1 KGHSH, CDR2 LQKENI. CDR3 sequence: CASSPQGAGRENTEAFF. CDR3 bases: TGTGCCAGCTCACCGCAGGGGGCGGGCAGAGAGAACACTGAAGCTTTCTTT. Variable domain in full (rest from reference TRBV18 and TRBJ1-1): NAGVMQNPRHLVRRRGQEARLRCSPMKGHSHVYWYRQLPEEGLKFMVYLQKENIIDESGMPKERFSAEFPKEGPSILRIQQVVRGDSAAYFCASSPQGAGRENTEAFFGQGTRLTVV.

The V call is TRBV30, the J call TRBJ1-5; D not certain. This CDR3 has 13 amino acids. With 0 bases removed from V and 6 bases from J, the gap between germline ends came to 9 bases. Germline values: CDR1 GTSNPN, CDR2 SVGIG (reference sequence). In nucleotides, the CDR3 is TGTGCCTGGAGTGTACATGTCGGTCAGCCCCAGCATTTT. Translation: CAWSVHVGQPQHF. Using reference TRBV30 and TRBJ1-5 for the parts outside the CDR3, the full variable domain is SQTIHQWPATLVQPVGSPLSLECTVEGTSNPNLYWYRQAAGRGLQLLFYSVGIGQISSEVPQNLSASRPQDRQFILSSKKLLLSDSGFYLCAWSVHVGQPQHFGDGTRLSIL.

This chain uses TRBV15 with TRBJ2-7; the match to TRBD2 covers 12 bases. V shed 0 bases and J 4 bases; nucleotides not matched to a gene: 7. The germline CDR1 and CDR2 sequences are LNHNV and YYDKDF (reference sequence). The CDR3 spans 17 residues. The CDR3 DNA follows: TGTGCCACCAGCAGAGATCCCCCTAGCGGGAGGGGGTACGAGCAGTACTTC. Translated, it gives CATSRDPPSGRGYEQYF.

This rearrangement joins TRBV30 to TRBJ2-6; no clear D gene. Trimming left V 3 bases short and J 4 bases short, with 7 bases between. This CDR3 has 13 amino acids. The germline V gene has CDR1 GTSNPN and CDR2 SVGIG (reference sequence). DNA of the CDR3: TGTGCCTGGAGCGGTCTCGGGGCCAACGTCCTGACTTTC. It is translated as CAWSGLGANVLTF.

The chain uses TRBV20-1 and TRBJ1-2; no firm D call. The germline V gene encodes CDR1 DFQATT and CDR2 SNEGSKA (reference sequence). Deletions cut 3 bases from V and 4 bases from J, with 6 bases between. The CDR3 is 11 amino acids. CDR3 nucleotides: TGCAGTGCTAGTGGCGCCTATGGCTACACCTTC. This sequence encodes CSASGAYGYTF.

CDR3 protein: CASSPLLRDLGRHYEQYF. In nucleotides, the CDR3 is TGCGCCAGCAGCCCGCTACTCCGGGACCTCGGCCGCCACTACGAGCAGTACTTC. The chain is built from TRBV4-1 and TRBJ2-7; tentatively, D is TRBD1 or TRBD2 (5 bases each). The germline CDR1 and CDR2 sequences are MGHRA and YSYEKL. Trimming removed 4 bases from V and 3 bases from J, with 25 bases in between. This CDR3 contains 18 residues.

The chain recombines TRBV28 with TRBJ2-7, with TRBD1 matching 7 bases. Germline CDR1 and CDR2: MDHEN and SYDVKM. CDR3 length: 14 residues. V lost 8 bases to trimming and J lost 1 base; unmatched junction nucleotides: 8. This chain's CDR3 is CASEVRGLSYEQYF. The CDR3 coding sequence is TGTGCCAGCGAGGTAAGGGGGCTGTCCTACGAGCAGTACTTC.

The chain combines TRBV13 with TRBJ2-7, with 8 bases identical to TRBD2. Unmatched junction bases numbered 8, after V lost 7 bases and J lost 6 bases. Germline loops: CDR1 PRHDT, CDR2 FYEKMQ (reference sequence). CDR3 length: 13 residues. The CDR3 loop reads CASNPSGRREQYF. The CDR3 DNA reads as TGTGCCAGCAACCCGAGCGGGAGACGCGAGCAGTACTTC.

V is TRBV29-1 and J is TRBJ1-2; no clear D gene. Trimming left V 8 bases short and J 7 bases short, with 14 bases between. CDR1 is SQVTM and CDR2 is ANQGSEA in the germline V gene. This CDR3 spans 11 amino acids. The CDR3 region is CSTHTASGYTF. CDR3 coding DNA: TGCAGCACCCACACGGCGAGTGGCTACACCTTC.

This clone turned up a few times. V and J are TRBV6-6 and TRBJ2-1, with 12 nucleotides matching TRBD2. The CDR3 sequence is 16 residues long. Germline V CDR1 and CDR2: MNHNY, SVGAGI (reference sequence). J gave up 4 bases and V 5 bases, and 6 bases lay outside the gene matches. Written as DNA, the CDR3 is TGTGCCAGCAGTCGGACTAGCGGGGAATCATACAATGAGCAGTTCTTC. Translating it yields CASSRTSGESYNEQFF.

V usage is TRBV29-1 and J usage is TRBJ2-3, with D tentatively TRBD1 (6 bases). CDR1 is SQVTM and CDR2 is ANQGSEA in the germline V gene. V was pared by 6 bases and J by 3 bases, with 16 bases between. The CDR3 consists of 14 residues. CDR3 in DNA: TGCAGCGTCGTACAGGGTATATCGACAGATACGCAGTATTTT. Translated, it gives CSVVQGISTDTQYF.

This clone is a singleton in its sample. The chain links TRBV30 to TRBJ2-7; no reliable D call. CDR3 size: 12 residues. Germline CDR1 and CDR2: GTSNPN and SVGIG (reference sequence). The V and J ends lost 0 bases and 4 bases respectively, with 7 bases between them. The CDR3 loop is CAWSVRPYEQYF. DNA for the CDR3: TGTGCCTGGAGTGTACGTCCTTACGAGCAGTACTTC.

The chain carries TRBV23-1 and TRBJ1-4; TRBD1 might be the D (6 bases). TRBV23-1 falls under the ORF class, with uncertain function. The CDR3 contains 14 residues. The V end was cut by 7 bases, the J end by 2 bases, with 11 bases between. The CDR3 DNA sequence: TGCGCCAGCACCACAGGGAATACTAATGAAAAACTGTTTTTT. Residues: CASTTGNTNEKLFF.